This entry is about one T cell receptor beta chain. The antigen remains unidentified. TCRdb re-called the 5' RACE reads; every CDR3 protein appears as one record, without DNA. This repertoire comprises about 410,000 distinct CDR3 sequences; its ten largest clones make up approximately 12%. This entry is derived from a study of T cells expressing NK-cell markers. About the study: With respect to HCMV, most of the eight sequenced donors were seropositive, and one was seronegative.

This CDR3 comprises 14 residues. Broader study findings: There remained a lack of clarity about HCMV specificity of expanded NKG2C+ T cell clones.

The material sequenced was blood T cells: a sorted CD56 or NKG2C T cell subset, CD4+ or CD8+ T cells, or bulk PBMC T cells (not recorded which). This clonotype was obtained from a woman aged 50 to 65 in good health. The rearrangement links TRBV12-3 or TRBV12-4 to TRBJ2-1; TCRdb designates TRBD2, a call that cannot be tested without DNA. CDR3 amino acids: CASLPGLRRNEQFF.